The 15 T cell receptor beta chains given below trace back to one sample, sequenced in a study of blood T cell repertoires in COVID-19. TCRdb's copy holds only in-frame clones and misses some; the assay was immunoSEQ multiplex PCR. The sample holds tens of thousands of clones, roughly 84% seen once. Sequencing was done on a sample of peripheral blood. The receptors derive from a man between 65 and 85 years old with acute or convalescent COVID-19.

The chain has TRBV7-9 and TRBJ1-2; a weak D match, TRBD1 (5 bases). Trimming pared 1 base from V and 4 bases from J, leaving 19 bases between. From germline, CDR1 is SEHNR and CDR2 FQNEAQ (reference sequence). The CDR3 is 17 residues long. The chain's CDR3 is CASSLVGGGRLRYGYTF. Here the CDR3 DNA reads TGTGCCAGCAGCTTAGTCGGGGGGGGACGCCTTCGCTATGGCTACACCTTC.

This chain links TRBV7-3 with TRBJ2-2, with TRBD1 matching over 9 bases. This CDR3 spans 15 amino acids. With V trimmed by 3 bases and J by 2 bases, 1 base remained unmatched. CDR1 and CDR2 from the germline V gene are SGHTA and FQGTGA. The CDR3 nucleotides are TGTGCCAGCAGCTTTACAGGGGGCAACACCGGGGAGCTGTTTTTT. Its protein product is CASSFTGGNTGELFF.

The chain is built from TRBV10-3 and TRBJ2-2; perhaps TRBD2 as D (6 bases). There are 15 residues in the CDR3. Germline V gene sequence: CDR1 ENHRY, CDR2 SYGVKD. The ends were cut back, 0 bases at V and 6 bases at J, with 11 bases in the middle. CDR3 coding DNA: TGTGCCATCAGTGAGTCGGCGGGGTCCGCCGGGGAGCTGTTTTTT. Translation gives CAISESAGSAGELFF.

J is TRBJ1-6 and V is TRBV30; TRBD1 aligns across 8 bases. The CDR3 runs 16 residues. Germline-derived CDR1 and CDR2 are GTSNPN and SVGIG (reference sequence). The V and J ends lost 3 bases and 5 bases, in that order; junction bases with no gene match: 9. The CDR3 protein is CAWSTRTGRDNSPLHF. In DNA form, the CDR3 reads TGTGCCTGGAGCACCCGGACAGGGAGAGATAATTCACCCCTCCACTTT.

V and J are TRBV11-2 and TRBJ2-7, with a tentative D call TRBD1 (5 bases). Deletions cut 5 bases from V and 7 bases from J, with 18 bases between. CDR1 and CDR2 from the germline V gene are SGHAT and FQNNGV. The CDR3 length is 14 residues. CDR3 protein: CASSPKVRVSEQYF. The CDR3 bases are TGTGCCAGCAGCCCAAAAGTCAGGGTCTCGGAGCAGTACTTC. The variable domain in full, with the rest retrieved from reference TRBV11-2 and TRBJ2-7, is EAGVAQSPRYKIIEKRQSVAFWCNPISGHATLYWYQQILGQGPKLLIQFQNNGVVDDSQLPKDRFSAERLKGVDSTLKIQPAKLEDSAVYLCASSPKVRVSEQYFGPGTRLTVT.

The chain joins TRBV7-6 to TRBJ2-2; 14 positions agree with TRBD2. Per germline, CDR1 SGHVS and CDR2 FNYEAQ. The CDR3 loop spans 18 amino acids. Trimming took 5 bases from V and 0 from J; bases not matched to a gene: 5. The CDR3 region is CASSPGLAGVPNTGELFF. The CDR3 bases are TGTGCCAGCAGCCCGGGACTAGCGGGGGTCCCGAACACCGGGGAGCTGTTTTTT.

The chain employs TRBV14 and TRBJ2-5; D gene ambiguous. Trimming took 0 bases from V and 5 from J, leaving 13 bases between them. The CDR3 length is 15 residues. Germline lookup yields CDR1 SGHDN and CDR2 FVKESK. Written as DNA, the CDR3 is TGTGCCAGCAGCCAAGAGCGGCTACGCGGTGAGACCCAGTACTTC. Translating gives CASSQERLRGETQYF.

This clone was counted a few times. J is TRBJ1-6 and V is TRBV28; D might be TRBD1 (5 bases). V gave up 4 bases and J gave up 7 bases, with 14 bases separating them. Germline CDR1 and CDR2: MDHEN and SYDVKM. This CDR3 region has 15 residues. The CDR3 coding sequence is TGTGCCAGCAGTTATCTCCAGGGTTCCAATTCACCCCTCCACTTT. Protein product: CASSYLQGSNSPLHF.

This clone has a handful of counts. The rearrangement links TRBV2 to TRBJ2-7; 11 bases match TRBD1. V gave up 4 bases and J gave up 3 bases; unmatched junction bases: 8. CDR1 and CDR2 (germline): SNHLY, FYNNEI. The CDR3 has 16 residues. CDR3 sequence: CASSGGTGTGGYEQYF. The CDR3 nucleotides are TGTGCCAGCAGTGGAGGGACCGGGACAGGGGGCTACGAGCAGTACTTC.

The genes are TRBV7-9 and TRBJ1-4; 10 nucleotides line up with TRBD1. Germline loops: CDR1 SEHNR, CDR2 FQNEAQ (reference sequence). The CDR3 contains 15 residues. Unmatched junction bases numbered 6, after V lost 5 bases and J lost 6 bases. The CDR3 DNA is TGTGCCAGCAGCCTCGGACAGGGGGTGGATGAAAAACTGTTTTTT. This encodes CASSLGQGVDEKLFF. Full variable domain (missing parts from reference TRBV7-9 and TRBJ1-4): DTGVSQNPRHKITKRGQNVTFRCDPISEHNRLYWYRQTLGQGPEFLTYFQNEAQLEKSRLLSDRFSAERPKGSFSTLEIQRTEQGDSAMYLCASSLGQGVDEKLFFGSGTQLSVL.

The chain carries TRBV30 and TRBJ1-5; D might be TRBD1 (5 bases). Germline-derived CDR1 and CDR2 are GTSNPN and SVGIG (reference sequence). V dropped 2 bases and J dropped 2 bases, with 13 bases sitting between them. This CDR3 has 15 residues. The CDR3 reads CAWSYQGLGNQPQHF. The CDR3 nucleotides read TGTGCCTGGAGTTACCAGGGTTTGGGCAATCAGCCCCAGCATTTT. Full variable domain (rest looked up from reference TRBV30 and TRBJ1-5): SQTIHQWPATLVQPVGSPLSLECTVEGTSNPNLYWYRQAAGRGLQLLFYSVGIGQISSEVPQNLSASRPQDRQFILSSKKLLLSDSGFYLCAWSYQGLGNQPQHFGDGTRLSIL.

The chain links TRBV5-1 to TRBJ1-3; TRBD1 might be the D (6 bases). CDR1 and CDR2 (germline): SGHRS, YFSETQ. The CDR3 consists of 14 residues. Trimming stripped 4 bases from V and 4 bases from J, with 12 bases between. The CDR3 sequence is CASSRAGTGNTIYF. The CDR3 nucleotides read TGCGCCAGCAGCCGGGCAGGGACAGGAAACACCATATATTTT.

This sequence joins TRBV30 and TRBJ1-3, with D possibly matching TRBD1 (6 bases). The CDR3 has 16 residues. Trimming removed 0 bases at V and 2 bases at J, with 14 bases between. Germline loops: CDR1 GTSNPN, CDR2 SVGIG (reference sequence). The CDR3 protein is CAWSVGGRGTGNTIYF. The CDR3 DNA sequence: TGTGCCTGGAGTGTAGGGGGTAGGGGGACTGGAAACACCATATATTTT.

The V call is TRBV30, the J call TRBJ1-2, with 9 bases aligning to TRBD1. CDR3 length: 13 amino acids. The V segment lost 5 bases and the J segment 0 bases; nucleotides outside the gene matches: 1. The V gene's germline CDR1 is GTSNPN and CDR2 SVGIG (reference sequence). Written as DNA, the CDR3 is TGTGCCTGGGGGACAGGGACTAACTATGGCTACACCTTC. Translation gives CAWGTGTNYGYTF.

This chain joins TRBV18 and TRBJ1-5; TRBD1 aligns across 8 bases. Germline assignment: CDR1 KGHSH and CDR2 LQKENI. V lost 3 bases to trimming and J lost 4 bases; unmatched junction nucleotides: 5. This CDR3 is built from 15 residues. The CDR3 sequence is CASSPTGEGNQPQHF. The CDR3 region has the DNA TGTGCCAGCTCACCGACAGGGGAAGGTAATCAGCCCCAGCATTTT.